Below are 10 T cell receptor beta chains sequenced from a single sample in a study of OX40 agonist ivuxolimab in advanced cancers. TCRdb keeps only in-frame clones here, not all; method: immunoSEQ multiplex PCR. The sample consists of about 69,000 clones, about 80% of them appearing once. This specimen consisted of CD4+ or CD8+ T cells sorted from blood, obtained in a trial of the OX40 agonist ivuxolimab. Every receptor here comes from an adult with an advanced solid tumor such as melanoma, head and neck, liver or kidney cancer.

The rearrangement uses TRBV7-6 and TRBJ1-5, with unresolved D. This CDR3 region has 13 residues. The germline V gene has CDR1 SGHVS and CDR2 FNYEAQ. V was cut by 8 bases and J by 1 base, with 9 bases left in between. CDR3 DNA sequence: TGTGCCAGCGCAAGAGAGAGCAATCAGCCCCAGCATTTT. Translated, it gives CASARESNQPQHF.

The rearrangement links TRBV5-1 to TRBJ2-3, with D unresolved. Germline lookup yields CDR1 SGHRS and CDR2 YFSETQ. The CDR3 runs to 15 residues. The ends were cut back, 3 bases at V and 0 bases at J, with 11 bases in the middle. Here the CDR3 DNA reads TGCGCCAGCAGCTATTCCCCTACTAGCACAGATACGCAGTATTTT. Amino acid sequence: CASSYSPTSTDTQYF.

The CDR3, as DNA: TGTGCCAGCGTGAGCAGCAGTTCTAGCACAGATACGCAGTATTTT. Translating gives CASVSSSSSTDTQYF. The J gene is TRBJ2-3, the V gene TRBV6-1; unclear D gene. CDR1 is MNHNS, CDR2 SASEGT, per germline. The CDR3 has 15 amino acids. Trimming pared 8 bases from V and 0 bases from J, leaving 15 bases between.

The CDR3, as DNA: TGTGCCTGGAGTCTGTGGACTTTAGAGACCCAGTACTTC. This encodes CAWSLWTLETQYF. This chain uses TRBV30 with TRBJ2-5; a weak D match, TRBD2 (5 bases). This CDR3 is 13 amino acids long. Germline CDR1 is GTSNPN and CDR2 is SVGIG (reference sequence). The V end was cut by 2 bases, the J end by 4 bases, with 11 bases between.

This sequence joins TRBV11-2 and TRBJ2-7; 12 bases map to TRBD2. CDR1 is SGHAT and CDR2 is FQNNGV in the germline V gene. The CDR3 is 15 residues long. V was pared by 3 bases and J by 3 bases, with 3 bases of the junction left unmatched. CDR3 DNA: TGTGCCAGCAGCTTGACTAGCGGGAGATTCTACGAGCAGTACTTC. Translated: CASSLTSGRFYEQYF.

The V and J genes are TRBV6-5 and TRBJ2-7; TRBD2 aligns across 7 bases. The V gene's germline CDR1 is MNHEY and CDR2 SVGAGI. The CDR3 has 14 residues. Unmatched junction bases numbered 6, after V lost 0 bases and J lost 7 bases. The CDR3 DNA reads TGTGCCAGCAGTTACTCCGGGGGGAGTGGGGAGCAGTACTTC. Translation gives CASSYSGGSGEQYF.

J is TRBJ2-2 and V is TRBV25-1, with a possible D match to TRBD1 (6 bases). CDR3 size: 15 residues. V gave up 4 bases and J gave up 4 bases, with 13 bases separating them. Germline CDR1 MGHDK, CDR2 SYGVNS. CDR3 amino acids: CASSVTGRSTGELFF. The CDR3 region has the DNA TGTGCCAGCAGTGTAACAGGGCGGTCCACCGGGGAGCTGTTTTTT.

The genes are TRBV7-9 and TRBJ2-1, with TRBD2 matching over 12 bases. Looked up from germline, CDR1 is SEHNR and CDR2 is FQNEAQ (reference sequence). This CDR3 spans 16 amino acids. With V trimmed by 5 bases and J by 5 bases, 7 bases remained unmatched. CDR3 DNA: TGTGCCAGCAGCCTGGGACTAGCGGGCAGAGACAATGAGCAGTTCTTC. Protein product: CASSLGLAGRDNEQFF.

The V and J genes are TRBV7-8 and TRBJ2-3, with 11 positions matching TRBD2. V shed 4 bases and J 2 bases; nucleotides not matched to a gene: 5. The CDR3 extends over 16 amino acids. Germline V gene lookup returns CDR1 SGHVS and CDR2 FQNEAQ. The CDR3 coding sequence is TGTGCCAGCAGCTACGGGACTAGCGGAATCACAGATACGCAGTATTTT. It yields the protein CASSYGTSGITDTQYF.

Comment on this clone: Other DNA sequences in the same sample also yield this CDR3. The CDR3 DNA reads TGCGCCAGCAGCTTAGGGGGATACGAGCAGTACTTC. Translated: CASSLGGYEQYF. The rearrangement joins TRBV5-1 to TRBJ2-7, with a tentative D call TRBD1 (6 bases). The germline V gene encodes CDR1 SGHRS and CDR2 YFSETQ. V gave up 2 bases and J gave up 4 bases, with 7 bases separating them. The CDR3 spans 12 residues.